This TCR beta chain was captured by sequencing in a study of high-grade serous ovarian cancer treatment subgroups. Study-level background: Samples averaged approximately 13,000 reads and several thousand unique TCR beta rearrangements. Study results and limitations: Repertoire similarity ranged about 0.11 to 0.8 between tumors of one patient. Only CDR3 was analyzed; CDR1 and CDR2 were not.

Tumor samples were obtained before definitive surgery or chemotherapy. The table came from immunoSEQ multiplex PCR; TCRdb's copy has only in-frame clones and leaves some out. The profile shows about 5,200 clones, around three quarters of them singletons. A single count supports this clone. What it binds is unknown. The source of this sequence is a human donor with high-grade serous ovarian cancer. Sequenced sample: tumor tissue.

CDR3 sequence reads: CASSPIGDFYEQYF. The CDR3, as DNA: TGTGCCAGCAGCCCGATCGGGGATTTCTACGAGCAGTACTTC. The J gene is TRBJ2-7, the V gene TRBV7-2; possible D gene TRBD2, 5 bases. Trimming cost V 5 bases and J 3 bases, with 14 bases left between them. The CDR3 spans 14 residues. From germline, CDR1 is SGHTA and CDR2 FQGNSA.